This record concerns one T cell receptor beta chain sequence. Its antigen is currently unknown. The sample originates from a study of cytomegalovirus exposure and HLA in healthy donors. Study-wide results and caveats: Across HLA loci, a later analysis found differing TCR association rates, with DRB1 most and HLA-C fewest. In a later analysis, a genetic analysis reported fewer productive-TCR N-insertions in an Asian-associated ancestry cluster than the cohort average. Only CMV serostatus was available as immune exposure information.

This CDR3 is 15 amino acids long. CDR1 MDHEN and CDR2 SYDVKM come from the germline V gene. Primers included in the PCR were 60 Vbeta and 13 Jbeta primers. The data were produced by immunoSEQ multiplex PCR, yet TCRdb's version contains in-frame clones alone and is incomplete. The table lists approximately 150,000 clones, approximately 83% of them singletons. The clonotype comes from a male donor in good health and CMV-seronegative. The sample taken for sequencing was PBMCs. The genes are TRBV28 and TRBJ2-5; 8 bases are a match to TRBD2. The J call is uncertain, as TRBJ2-7 better fits the DNA end. The DNA of the CDR3 is TGTGCCAGCAGCCAGACTAGCGCTATACCCTACGAGCAGTACTTC. Translated: CASSQTSAIPYEQYF.